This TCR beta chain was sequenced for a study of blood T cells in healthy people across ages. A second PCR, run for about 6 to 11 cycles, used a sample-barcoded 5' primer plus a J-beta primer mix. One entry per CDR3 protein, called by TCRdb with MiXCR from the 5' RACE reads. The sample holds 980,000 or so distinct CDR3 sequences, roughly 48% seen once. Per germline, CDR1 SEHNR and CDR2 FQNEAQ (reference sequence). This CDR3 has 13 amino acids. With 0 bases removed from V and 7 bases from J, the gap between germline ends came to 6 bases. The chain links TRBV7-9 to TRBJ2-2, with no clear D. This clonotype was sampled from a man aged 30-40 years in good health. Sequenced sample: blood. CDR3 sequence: CASSLASRGELFF. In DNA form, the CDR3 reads TGTGCCAGCAGCTTAGCGTCTCGCGGGGAGCTGTTTTTT.